This T cell receptor (beta chain) emerged from a study of Ad26.COV2.S vaccination and SARS-CoV-2 variants. V gave up 5 bases and J gave up 0 bases, with 11 bases separating them. Germline CDR1 SGHTA, CDR2 FQGTGA. The CDR3 consists of 15 residues. Libraries were prepared by immunoSEQ multiplex PCR; TCRdb keeps only in-frame clonotypes and omits some of them. The sample has around 300,000 clones; around nine tenths are singletons. This sample's treatment: approximately 18 received Ad26.COV2.S at low or high dose, single or two shots; 5 received placebo; per-sample allocation not given. Sampling was done on day 63 after the first vaccine or placebo injection.

The chain employs TRBV7-3 and TRBJ2-1; a weak D match, TRBD2 (5 bases). This clonotype originated in a person between 18 and 59 years old who received the Ad26.COV2.S COVID-19 vaccine or a placebo. The sequences come from peripheral blood, collected in a trial of Ad26.COV2.S vaccine versus placebo. In nucleotides, the CDR3 is TGTGCCAGCAGCCAAACTAGTTCCTCCTACAATGAGCAGTTCTTC. Translation: CASSQTSSSYNEQFF. The full variable domain, in which reference TRBV7-3 and TRBJ2-1 provide the parts outside the CDR3, is GAGVSQTPSNKVTEKGKYVELRCDPISGHTALYWYRQSLGQGPEFLIYFQGTGAADDSGLPNDRFFAVRPEGSVSTLKIQRTERGDSAVYLCASSQTSSSYNEQFFGPGTRLTVL.